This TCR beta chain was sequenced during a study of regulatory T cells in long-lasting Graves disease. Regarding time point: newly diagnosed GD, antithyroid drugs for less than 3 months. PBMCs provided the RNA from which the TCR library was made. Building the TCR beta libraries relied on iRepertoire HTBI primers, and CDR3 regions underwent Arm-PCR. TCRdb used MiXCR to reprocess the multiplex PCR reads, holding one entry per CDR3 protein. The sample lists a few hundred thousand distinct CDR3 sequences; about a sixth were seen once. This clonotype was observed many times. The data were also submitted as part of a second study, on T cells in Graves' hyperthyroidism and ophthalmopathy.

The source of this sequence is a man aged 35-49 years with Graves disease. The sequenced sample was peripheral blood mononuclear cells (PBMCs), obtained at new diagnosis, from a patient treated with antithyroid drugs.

The CDR3 here is CASSYSMPRQGGYEQYF. As DNA, the CDR3 is TGTGCCAGCAGTTACTCGATGCCCAGACAGGGGGGGTACGAGCAGTACTTC. The V and J genes are TRBV6-5 and TRBJ2-7; 9 positions match TRBD1. The CDR3 is 17 amino acids. Unmatched junction bases numbered 10, after V lost 0 bases and J lost 4 bases. CDR1 MNHEY and CDR2 SVGAGI come from the germline V gene.